This T cell receptor (beta chain) was captured by sequencing in a study of siplizumab effects on memory and regulatory T cells. The table came from immunoSEQ multiplex PCR; TCRdb's copy has only in-frame clones and leaves some out. The sample holds 92,000 or so clones, 70% to 90% seen once. This CDR3 spans 14 amino acids. V lost 5 bases and J lost 1; bases outside the gene matches: 2. Germline CDR1 is MRHNA and CDR2 is SNTAGT. The sequence was collected from a human donor in good health. The sequencing input was CD4+ T cells sorted from blood. The J gene is TRBJ2-7, the V gene TRBV6-4; 10 bases are a match to TRBD2. The CDR3 is CASSRLAGSYEQYF. DNA of the CDR3: TGTGCCAGCAGTCGACTAGCGGGTTCCTACGAGCAGTACTTC.